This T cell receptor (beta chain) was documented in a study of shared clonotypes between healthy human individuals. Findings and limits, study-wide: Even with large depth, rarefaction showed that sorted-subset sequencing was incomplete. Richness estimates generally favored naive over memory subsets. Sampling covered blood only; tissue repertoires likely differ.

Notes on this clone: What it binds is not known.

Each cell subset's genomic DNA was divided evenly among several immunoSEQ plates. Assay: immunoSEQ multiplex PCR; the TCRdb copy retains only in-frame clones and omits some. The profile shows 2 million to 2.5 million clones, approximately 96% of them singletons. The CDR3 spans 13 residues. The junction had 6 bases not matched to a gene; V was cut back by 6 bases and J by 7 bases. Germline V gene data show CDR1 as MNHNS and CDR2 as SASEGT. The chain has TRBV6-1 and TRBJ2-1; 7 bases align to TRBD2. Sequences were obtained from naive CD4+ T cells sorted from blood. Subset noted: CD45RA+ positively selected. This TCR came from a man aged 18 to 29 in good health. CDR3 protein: CASREPGGNEQFF. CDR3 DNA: TGTGCCAGCAGGGAACCCGGGGGGAATGAGCAGTTCTTC.